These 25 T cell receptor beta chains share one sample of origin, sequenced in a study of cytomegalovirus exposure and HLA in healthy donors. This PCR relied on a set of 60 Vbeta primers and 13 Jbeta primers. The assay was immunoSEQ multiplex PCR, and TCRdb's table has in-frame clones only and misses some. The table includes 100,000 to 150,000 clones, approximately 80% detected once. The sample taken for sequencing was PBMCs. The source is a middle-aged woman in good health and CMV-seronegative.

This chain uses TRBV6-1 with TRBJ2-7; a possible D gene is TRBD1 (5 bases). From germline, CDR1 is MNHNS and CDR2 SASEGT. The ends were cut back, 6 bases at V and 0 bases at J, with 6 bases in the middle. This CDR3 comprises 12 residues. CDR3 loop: CASRTVSYEQYF. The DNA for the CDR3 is TGTGCCAGCAGGACAGTCTCCTACGAGCAGTACTTC.

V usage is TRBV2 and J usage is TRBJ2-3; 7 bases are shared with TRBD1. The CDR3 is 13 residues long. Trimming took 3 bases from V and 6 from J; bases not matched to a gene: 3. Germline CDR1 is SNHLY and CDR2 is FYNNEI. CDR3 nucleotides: TGTGCCAGCAGTGAGCCCAGGGGGGATACGCAGTATTTT. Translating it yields CASSEPRGDTQYF.

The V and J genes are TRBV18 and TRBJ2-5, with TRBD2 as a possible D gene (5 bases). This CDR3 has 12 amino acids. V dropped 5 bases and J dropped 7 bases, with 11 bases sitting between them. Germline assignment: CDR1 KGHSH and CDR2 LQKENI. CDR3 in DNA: TGTGCCAGCTCATCTGAAGAGGGGACCCAGTACTTC. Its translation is CASSSEEGTQYF.

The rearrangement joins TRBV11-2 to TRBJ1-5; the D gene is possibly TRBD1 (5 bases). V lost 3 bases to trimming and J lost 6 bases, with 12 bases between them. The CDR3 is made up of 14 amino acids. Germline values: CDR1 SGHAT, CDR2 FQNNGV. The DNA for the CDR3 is TGTGCCAGCAGCTTTCGGGGGGGAGGTCAGCCCCAGCATTTT. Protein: CASSFRGGGQPQHF.

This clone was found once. CDR3 sequence (DNA): TGTGCTAGTGGTTTGGGGACCAGAGGGACCGGGGAGCTGTTTTTT. Encoded protein: CASGLGTRGTGELFF. V and J are TRBV12-5 and TRBJ2-2; the D gene is possibly TRBD2 (5 bases). V was trimmed by 1 base and J by 5 bases, leaving 11 bases between them. CDR3 size: 15 residues. CDR1 is LGHNT, CDR2 FRNRAP, per germline.

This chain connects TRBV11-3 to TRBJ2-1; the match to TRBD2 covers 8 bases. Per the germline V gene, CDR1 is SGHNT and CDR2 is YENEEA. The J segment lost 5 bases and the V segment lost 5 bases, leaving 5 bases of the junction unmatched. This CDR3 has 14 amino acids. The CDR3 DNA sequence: TGTGCCAGCAGCGGGCGGACTAGCAACAATGAGCAGTTCTTC. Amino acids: CASSGRTSNNEQFF.

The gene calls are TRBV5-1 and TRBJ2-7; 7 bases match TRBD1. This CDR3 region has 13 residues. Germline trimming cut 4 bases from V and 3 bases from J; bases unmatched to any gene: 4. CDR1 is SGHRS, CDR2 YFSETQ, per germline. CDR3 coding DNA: TGCGCCAGCAGCCCTGACAGGGACTACGAGCAGTACTTC. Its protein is CASSPDRDYEQYF.

CDR3 sequence reads: CASRPGQGRLANYEQYF. The CDR3 bases are TGTGCCAGCAGGCCGGGACAGGGAAGACTCGCTAACTACGAGCAGTACTTC. V usage is TRBV28 and J usage is TRBJ2-7, with TRBD1 matching 9 bases. After removal of 6 bases from V and 3 bases from J, the junction contained 15 bases not matched to a gene. This CDR3 spans 17 amino acids. CDR1 and CDR2 (germline): MDHEN, SYDVKM.

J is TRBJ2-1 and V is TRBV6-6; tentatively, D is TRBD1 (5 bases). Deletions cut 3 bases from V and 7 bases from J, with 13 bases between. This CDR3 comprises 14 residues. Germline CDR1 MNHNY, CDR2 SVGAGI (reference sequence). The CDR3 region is CASSYWQGGNEQFF. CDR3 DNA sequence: TGTGCCAGCAGTTATTGGCAGGGTGGGAATGAGCAGTTCTTC.

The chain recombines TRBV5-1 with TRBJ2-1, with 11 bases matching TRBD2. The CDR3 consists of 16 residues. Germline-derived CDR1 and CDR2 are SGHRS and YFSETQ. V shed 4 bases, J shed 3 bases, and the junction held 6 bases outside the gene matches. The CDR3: CASSPGTSGIYNEQFF. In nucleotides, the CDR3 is TGCGCCAGCAGCCCCGGGACTAGCGGCATCTACAATGAGCAGTTCTTC. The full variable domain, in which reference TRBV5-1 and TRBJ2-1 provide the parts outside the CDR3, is KAGVTQTPRYLIKTRGQQVTLSCSPISGHRSVSWYQQTPGQGLQFLFEYFSETQRNKGNFPGRFSGRQFSNSRSEMNVSTLELGDSALYLCASSPGTSGIYNEQFFGPGTRLTVL.

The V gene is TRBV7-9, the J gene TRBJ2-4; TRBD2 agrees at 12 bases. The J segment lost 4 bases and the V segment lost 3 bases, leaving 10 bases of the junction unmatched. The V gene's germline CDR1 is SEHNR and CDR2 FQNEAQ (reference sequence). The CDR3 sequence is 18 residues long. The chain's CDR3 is CASSFPTRLAGEKNIQYF. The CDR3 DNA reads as TGTGCCAGCAGCTTTCCTACCCGACTAGCGGGGGAAAAAAACATTCAGTACTTC.

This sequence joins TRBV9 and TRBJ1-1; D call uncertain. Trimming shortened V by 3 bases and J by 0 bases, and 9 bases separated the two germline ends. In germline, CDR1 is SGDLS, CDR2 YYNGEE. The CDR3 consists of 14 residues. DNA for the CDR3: TGTGCCAGCAGCGCCGAGAGTCTGAACACTGAAGCTTTCTTT. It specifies CASSAESLNTEAFF.

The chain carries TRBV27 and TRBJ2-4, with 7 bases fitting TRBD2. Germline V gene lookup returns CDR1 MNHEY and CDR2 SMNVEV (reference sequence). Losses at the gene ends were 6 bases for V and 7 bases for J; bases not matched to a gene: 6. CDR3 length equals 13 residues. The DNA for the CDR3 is TGTGCCAGCAGAACGGGGGGAGTTAACATTCAGTACTTC. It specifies CASRTGGVNIQYF.

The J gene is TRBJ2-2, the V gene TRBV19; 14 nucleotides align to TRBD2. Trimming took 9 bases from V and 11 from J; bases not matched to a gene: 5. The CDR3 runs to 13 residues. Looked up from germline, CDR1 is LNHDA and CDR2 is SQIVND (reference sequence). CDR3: CASRTSGGLELFF. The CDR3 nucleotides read TGTGCCAGCAGGACTAGCGGGGGGCTCGAGCTGTTTTTT. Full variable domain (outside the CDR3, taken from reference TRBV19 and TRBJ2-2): DGGITQSPKYLFRKEGQNVTLSCEQNLNHDAMYWYRQDPGQGLRLIYYSQIVNDFQKGDIAEGYSVSREKKESFPLTVTSAQKNPTAFYLCASRTSGGLELFFGEGSRLTVL.

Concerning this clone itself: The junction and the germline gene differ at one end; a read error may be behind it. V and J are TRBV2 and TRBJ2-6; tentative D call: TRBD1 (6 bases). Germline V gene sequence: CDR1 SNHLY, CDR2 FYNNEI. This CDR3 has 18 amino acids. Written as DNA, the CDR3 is TGTGCCAGCAGAGTCGCCCGGGACACCATTTCTGGGGCCAACGGCCTGACTTTC. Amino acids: CASRVARDTISGANGLTF.

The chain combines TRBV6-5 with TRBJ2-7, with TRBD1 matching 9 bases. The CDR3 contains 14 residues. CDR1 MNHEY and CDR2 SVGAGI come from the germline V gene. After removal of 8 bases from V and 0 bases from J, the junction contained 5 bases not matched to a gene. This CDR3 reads CASSGTGSSYEQYF. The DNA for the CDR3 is TGTGCCAGCTCCGGGACAGGGAGCTCCTACGAGCAGTACTTC.

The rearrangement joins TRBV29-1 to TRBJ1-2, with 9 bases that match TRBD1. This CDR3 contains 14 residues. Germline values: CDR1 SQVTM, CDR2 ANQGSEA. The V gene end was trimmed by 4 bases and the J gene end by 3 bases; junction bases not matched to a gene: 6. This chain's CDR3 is CSVAGTGFDYGYTF. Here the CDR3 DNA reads TGCAGCGTTGCAGGGACAGGGTTCGACTATGGCTACACCTTC.

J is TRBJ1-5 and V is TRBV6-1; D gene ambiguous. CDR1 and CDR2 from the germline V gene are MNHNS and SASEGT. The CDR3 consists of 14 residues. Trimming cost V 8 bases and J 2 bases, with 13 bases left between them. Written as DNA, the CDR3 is TGTGCCAGCCGTTCCTCGGGAGGCAATCAGCCCCAGCATTTT. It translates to CASRSSGGNQPQHF.

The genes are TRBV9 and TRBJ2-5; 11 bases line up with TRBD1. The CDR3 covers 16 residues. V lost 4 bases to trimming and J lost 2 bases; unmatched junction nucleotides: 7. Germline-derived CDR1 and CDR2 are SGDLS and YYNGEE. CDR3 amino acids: CASSFGQGARQETQYF. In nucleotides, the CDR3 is TGTGCCAGCAGCTTTGGACAGGGGGCCCGACAAGAGACCCAGTACTTC.

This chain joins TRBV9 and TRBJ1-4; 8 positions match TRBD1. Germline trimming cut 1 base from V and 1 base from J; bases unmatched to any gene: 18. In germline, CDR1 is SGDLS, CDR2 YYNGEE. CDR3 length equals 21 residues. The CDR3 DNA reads TGTGCCAGCAGCGTATCAACATCATCCGGGAGTACAGGGGGAACTAATGAAAAACTGTTTTTT. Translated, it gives CASSVSTSSGSTGGTNEKLFF.

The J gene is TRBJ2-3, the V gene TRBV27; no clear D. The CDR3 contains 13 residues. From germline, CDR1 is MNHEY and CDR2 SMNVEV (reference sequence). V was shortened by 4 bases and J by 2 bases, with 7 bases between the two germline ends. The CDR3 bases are TGTGCCAGCAGTTCTTTATACACAGATACGCAGTATTTT. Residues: CASSSLYTDTQYF.

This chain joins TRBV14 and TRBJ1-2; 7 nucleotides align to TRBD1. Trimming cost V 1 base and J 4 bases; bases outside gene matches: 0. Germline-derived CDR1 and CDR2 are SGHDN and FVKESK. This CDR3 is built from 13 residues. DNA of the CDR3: TGTGCCAGCAGCCAAGGGACAGGCTATGGCTACACCTTC. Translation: CASSQGTGYGYTF.

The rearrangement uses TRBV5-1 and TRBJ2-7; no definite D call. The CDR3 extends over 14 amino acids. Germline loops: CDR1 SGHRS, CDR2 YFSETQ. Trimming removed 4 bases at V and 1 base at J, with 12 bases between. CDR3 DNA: TGCGCCAGCAGCCGCCAAGGAGAATCCTACGAGCAGTACTTC. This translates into CASSRQGESYEQYF.

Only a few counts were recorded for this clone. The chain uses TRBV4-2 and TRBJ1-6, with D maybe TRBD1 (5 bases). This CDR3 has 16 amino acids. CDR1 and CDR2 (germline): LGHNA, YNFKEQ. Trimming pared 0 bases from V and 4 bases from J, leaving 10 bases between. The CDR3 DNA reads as TGTGCCAGCAGCCAAGATCCCAAGGGGTATAATTCACCCCTCCACTTT. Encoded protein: CASSQDPKGYNSPLHF.

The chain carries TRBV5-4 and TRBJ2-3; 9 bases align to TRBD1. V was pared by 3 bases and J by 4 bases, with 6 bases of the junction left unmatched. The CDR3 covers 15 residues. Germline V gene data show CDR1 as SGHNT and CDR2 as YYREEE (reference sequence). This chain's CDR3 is CASSSDRGGADTQYF. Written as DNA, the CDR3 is TGTGCCAGCAGCTCGGACAGGGGTGGTGCAGATACGCAGTATTTT.